The 32 T cell receptor beta chains below all came from one sample that was sequenced in a study of vaccination effects on CD4 cells after COVID-19. Their antigens are not known. In the ViraFEST assay, antigen-specific CD4+ clonotypes were identified by expansion after peptide-pool stimulation. Investigators separated out CD4+ T cells once 9 to 11 days of culture had passed. Vaccine recipients had no previous SARS-CoV-2 infection; their nucleocapsid antibodies were negative. The repertoire was sequenced with immunoSEQ multiplex PCR; TCRdb's copy has only in-frame clones and lacks some. Altogether roughly 63,000 clones are present, over 70% being singletons, with the ten largest covering roughly 4%. The sequences come from CD4+ T cells from PBMCs cultured with HCoV-OC43 spike peptides, collected before COVID-19 vaccination. As to subset: HCoV-OC43 spike overlapping peptide pool stimulation. The source of these receptors is a human donor who received a COVID-19 vaccine.

The V call is TRBV19, the J call TRBJ1-5; no clear D. Trimming stripped 5 bases from V and 1 base from J, with 12 bases between. This CDR3 comprises 15 residues. Germline V gene data show CDR1 as LNHDA and CDR2 as SQIVND (reference sequence). The CDR3 loop is CASSSESASNQPQHF. As DNA, the CDR3 is TGTGCCAGTAGTTCAGAGTCGGCGAGCAATCAGCCCCAGCATTTT.

The chain combines TRBV3-1 (or the pseudogene TRBV3-2) with TRBJ1-2; TRBD1 matches at 9 bases. This CDR3 region has 14 residues. From germline, CDR1 is LGHDT and CDR2 YNNKEL (reference sequence). The junction had 6 bases not matched to a gene; V was cut back by 4 bases and J by 6 bases. This chain's CDR3 is CASSRITGGNGYTF. Here the CDR3 DNA reads TGTGCCAGCAGCCGTATTACAGGGGGCAATGGCTACACCTTC.

This chain connects TRBV6-2 or TRBV6-3 to TRBJ1-1; perhaps TRBD1 as D (5 bases). There are 18 residues in the CDR3. The ends were cut back, 0 bases at V and 6 bases at J, with 23 bases in the middle. Germline CDR1 MNHEY, CDR2 SVGEGT. CDR3 nucleotides: TGTGCCAGCAGTTACTCGCGAACGATTGGAGCAGGGAAGGCTGAAGCTTTCTTT. Protein product: CASSYSRTIGAGKAEAFF.

Comment on this clone: Here the CDR3 omits its conserved ending phenylalanine or tryptophan, so a read error is the likely source. The limits of the CDR3 on the DNA are not certain, so only TCRdb's listed CDR3 is given. The chain employs TRBV7-2 and TRBJ1-2. The CDR3 spans 12 amino acids, including both terminal residues. Germline CDR1 reads SGHTA; CDR2 reads FQGNSA. CDR3 sequence: CASSPPLARTAG.

The genes are TRBV10-3 and TRBJ1-2; D uncertain. The CDR3 totals 15 residues. Trimming left V 2 bases short and J 4 bases short, with 14 bases between. CDR1 is ENHRY, CDR2 SYGVKD, per germline. The CDR3 DNA reads TGTGCCATCAGTGAGAATGCTGGCGCGAGCTATGGCTACACCTTC. Translated, it gives CAISENAGASYGYTF.

This clone was counted a single time. V and J are TRBV18 and TRBJ2-2; D gene ambiguous. The germline V gene encodes CDR1 KGHSH and CDR2 LQKENI. Trimming pared 3 bases from V and 5 bases from J, leaving 16 bases between. There are 16 residues in the CDR3. The CDR3: CASSPFPDRATGELFF. The CDR3 DNA reads as TGTGCCAGCTCACCTTTCCCTGATCGGGCGACCGGGGAGCTGTTTTTT.

The chain has TRBV18 and TRBJ2-7; tentatively, D is TRBD1 or TRBD2 (5 bases each). This CDR3 spans 12 amino acids. Germline V lookup: CDR1 KGHSH, CDR2 LQKENI. V lost 2 bases, J lost 4 bases, and 6 bases lay in between. CDR3 in amino acids: CASSPGGYEQYV. As DNA, the CDR3 is TGTGCCAGCTCACCAGGGGGTTACGAGCAGTACGTC.

V and J are TRBV2 and TRBJ1-2; D remains ambiguous. The V end lost 1 base, the J end lost 3 bases, and 9 bases lay between the germline ends. This CDR3 has 14 amino acids. The germline V gene encodes CDR1 SNHLY and CDR2 FYNNEI. The chain's CDR3 is CASSEGPVHYGYTF. The CDR3 bases are TGTGCCAGCAGTGAAGGCCCAGTTCACTATGGCTACACCTTC. The full variable domain, in which reference TRBV2 and TRBJ1-2 provide the parts outside the CDR3, is EPEVTQTPSHQVTQMGQEVILRCVPISNHLYFYWYRQILGQKVEFLVSFYNNEISEKSEIFDDQFSVERPDGSNFTLKIRSTKLEDSAMYFCASSEGPVHYGYTFGSGTRLTVV.

This clone has just a few counts. The V gene is TRBV11-1, the J gene TRBJ1-6; D perhaps matches TRBD1 (6 bases). V was clipped by 5 bases and J by 8 bases, with 13 bases between them. The CDR3 spans 14 residues. The germline CDR1 and CDR2 sequences are SGHAT and FQDESV (reference sequence). CDR3 in DNA: TGTGCCAGCAGCCGACAGGCTCTGGATTCACCCCTCCACTTT. Its translation is CASSRQALDSPLHF.

V and J are TRBV24-1 and TRBJ2-3; D is unclear. The CDR3 contains 14 residues. Germline-derived CDR1 and CDR2 are KGHDR and SFDVKD. Trimming shortened V by 3 bases and J by 0 bases, and 6 bases separated the two germline ends. Written as DNA, the CDR3 is TGTGCCACCAGTGATAGTAAGAGCACAGATACGCAGTATTTT. Its translation is CATSDSKSTDTQYF.

The rearrangement joins TRBV10-3 to TRBJ2-5; 7 nucleotides match TRBD1. This CDR3 is 12 amino acids long. Germline CDR1 and CDR2: ENHRY and SYGVKD. Trimming cost V 8 bases and J 4 bases; bases outside gene matches: 4. The CDR3 sequence is CAIARQGETQYF. The CDR3 nucleotides are TGTGCCATCGCCCGACAGGGAGAGACCCAGTACTTC.

CDR3 in amino acids: CAWGQNNVGEQFF. The CDR3 nucleotides read TGTGCCTGGGGCCAAAACAACGTCGGGGAGCAGTTCTTC. The chain uses TRBV30 and TRBJ2-1; D call uncertain. Per germline, CDR1 GTSNPN and CDR2 SVGIG (reference sequence). V gave up 5 bases and J gave up 10 bases, with 18 bases separating them. The CDR3 length is 13 residues. The whole variable domain, remainder taken from reference TRBV30 and TRBJ2-1, is SQTIHQWPATLVQPVGSPLSLECTVEGTSNPNLYWYRQAAGRGLQLLFYSVGIGQISSEVPQNLSASRPQDRQFILSSKKLLLSDSGFYLCAWGQNNVGEQFFGPGTRLTVL.

This clone was counted between two and nine times. The chain joins TRBV21-1 to TRBJ1-1. TRBV21-1 is termed a pseudogene. This CDR3 is 13 amino acids long. CDR3 coding DNA: TGTGCCAGCAGCACGGACGGGAACACTGAAGCTTTCTTT. Translating it yields CASSTDGNTEAFF.

The chain has TRBV5-1 and TRBJ1-2, with D possibly matching TRBD1 (6 bases). The CDR3 has 13 residues. The V gene's germline CDR1 is SGHRS and CDR2 YFSETQ. Between the trimmed V and J ends, which lost 4 bases and 4 bases, there was a span of 11 bases. CDR3 bases: TGCGCCAGCAGCACAGGGAACTCCTATGGCTACACCTTC. Amino acid sequence: CASSTGNSYGYTF.

The J gene is TRBJ2-3, the V gene TRBV5-1; TRBD2 aligns across 7 bases. V trimming: 2 bases; J trimming: 2 bases; junction bases outside the gene matches: 5. The germline V gene encodes CDR1 SGHRS and CDR2 YFSETQ. The CDR3 is 15 amino acids. CDR3 amino acids: CASSFGGGDTDTQYF. The CDR3 DNA is TGCGCCAGCAGCTTTGGCGGGGGTGACACAGATACGCAGTATTTT.

The chain recombines TRBV6-5 with TRBJ1-5, with D unclear. CDR3 length equals 14 residues. CDR1 is MNHEY and CDR2 is SVGAGI in the germline V gene. Trimming took off 10 bases at V and 0 bases at J, with 13 bases between the two ends. CDR3: CATAPGISNQPQHF. The CDR3 DNA is TGTGCCACTGCACCGGGGATTAGCAATCAGCCCCAGCATTTT.

The chain combines TRBV19 with TRBJ1-4, with TRBD1 identical over 8 bases. This CDR3 spans 18 amino acids. V lost 5 bases, J lost 0 bases, and 11 bases stayed unmatched. The germline V gene encodes CDR1 LNHDA and CDR2 SQIVND (reference sequence). The CDR3, as DNA: TGTGCCAGTAGTGCTGCAGGGGGCGGTTCGTCAACTAATGAAAAACTGTTTTTT. Protein sequence: CASSAAGGGSSTNEKLFF.

J is TRBJ1-4 and V is TRBV18; perhaps TRBD1 as D (6 bases). The CDR3 has 17 residues. The germline gives CDR1 KGHSH, CDR2 LQKENI. V was cut by 2 bases and J by 0 bases, with 13 bases left in between. Written as DNA, the CDR3 is TGTGCCAGCTCACCATTGGACAGCAGTGCAACTAATGAAAAACTGTTTTTT. It translates to CASSPLDSSATNEKLFF.

The V and J genes are TRBV18 and TRBJ1-1; 7 nucleotides line up with TRBD1. The CDR3 is 15 amino acids. Germline CDR1 reads KGHSH; CDR2 reads LQKENI. Germline trimming cut 3 bases from V and 1 base from J; bases unmatched to any gene: 5. The CDR3 loop reads CASSPNTGENTEAFF. The CDR3 DNA reads as TGTGCCAGCTCACCTAACACAGGGGAGAACACTGAAGCTTTCTTT.

This chain connects TRBV2 to TRBJ1-6, with D maybe TRBD1 (6 bases). The germline V gene encodes CDR1 SNHLY and CDR2 FYNNEI. Deletions cut 6 bases from V and 6 bases from J, with 12 bases between. The CDR3 extends over 14 amino acids. The CDR3 loop is CASRTGRGNSPLHF. The CDR3 DNA reads TGTGCCAGCAGAACGGGCAGGGGTAATTCACCCCTCCACTTT.

The chain recombines TRBV4-3 with TRBJ1-5, with 7 bases identical to TRBD1. There are 18 residues in the CDR3. Per germline, CDR1 LGHNA and CDR2 YSLEER. V lost 3 bases and J lost 0; bases outside the gene matches: 11. For the CDR3, the DNA is TGCGCCAGCAGCCATATCGATGGACAGGAGAATAGCAATCAGCCCCAGCATTTT. Translation: CASSHIDGQENSNQPQHF.

The genes are TRBV9 and TRBJ2-5; D might be TRBD2 (6 bases). Germline V gene data show CDR1 as SGDLS and CDR2 as YYNGEE. CDR3 length equals 14 residues. V was clipped by 0 bases and J by 4 bases, with 10 bases between them. CDR3 in DNA: TGTGCCAGCAGCGTAGTGGGGGGTTCAGAGACCCAGTACTTC. It encodes CASSVVGGSETQYF.

The rearrangement uses TRBV5-6 and TRBJ2-2; tentative D call: TRBD2 (6 bases). V was cut by 2 bases and J by 7 bases, with 12 bases left in between. The length of the CDR3 is 14 residues. Germline values: CDR1 SGHDT, CDR2 YYEEEE. The CDR3 sequence is CASSFYGEVGELFF. The CDR3 bases are TGTGCCAGCAGCTTTTACGGGGAGGTCGGGGAGCTGTTTTTT.

The chain employs TRBV5-1 and TRBJ1-1, with a tentative D call TRBD1 (5 bases). CDR3 length: 15 residues. Germline CDR1 SGHRS, CDR2 YFSETQ. The V end lost 0 bases, the J end lost 1 base, and 10 bases lay between the germline ends. CDR3 nucleotides: TGCGCCAGCAGCTTGGTCGGGGGAGGGAACACTGAAGCTTTCTTT. It yields the protein CASSLVGGGNTEAFF. The full variable domain, completed using reference TRBV5-1 and TRBJ1-1, is KAGVTQTPRYLIKTRGQQVTLSCSPISGHRSVSWYQQTPGQGLQFLFEYFSETQRNKGNFPGRFSGRQFSNSRSEMNVSTLELGDSALYLCASSLVGGGNTEAFFGQGTRLTVV.

This chain joins TRBV5-1 and TRBJ1-3; D is unresolved. CDR3 length: 14 amino acids. Germline V gene lookup returns CDR1 SGHRS and CDR2 YFSETQ. V lost 1 base to trimming and J lost 2 bases, with 7 bases between them. The CDR3 nucleotides read TGCGCCAGCAGCTTGCCGGGAGCTGGAAACACCATATATTTT. It is translated as CASSLPGAGNTIYF. Supplemented by reference TRBV5-1 and TRBJ1-3, the full variable domain reads KAGVTQTPRYLIKTRGQQVTLSCSPISGHRSVSWYQQTPGQGLQFLFEYFSETQRNKGNFPGRFSGRQFSNSRSEMNVSTLELGDSALYLCASSLPGAGNTIYFGEGSWLTVV.

This rearrangement joins TRBV3-1 (or the pseudogene TRBV3-2) to TRBJ2-3; 7 bases are a match to TRBD1. The germline gives CDR1 LGHDT, CDR2 YNNKEL (reference sequence). CDR3 length equals 13 residues. V trimming: 2 bases; J trimming: 10 bases; junction bases outside the gene matches: 6. Here the CDR3 DNA reads TGTGCCAGCAGCCAACAGACAGGGTTGCCGCAGTATTTT. Its protein product is CASSQQTGLPQYF.

The chain couples TRBV18 to TRBJ2-1, with 8 bases identical to TRBD2. This CDR3 contains 16 residues. Trimming cost V 3 bases and J 7 bases; bases outside gene matches: 11. Germline V lookup: CDR1 KGHSH, CDR2 LQKENI. The CDR3: CASSPPKSSGVNEQFF. Written as DNA, the CDR3 is TGTGCCAGCTCACCCCCCAAGAGTAGCGGGGTTAATGAGCAGTTCTTC.

The genes are TRBV5-1 and TRBJ2-4; TRBD2 is a possible D gene (6 bases). CDR1 and CDR2 (germline): SGHRS, YFSETQ. The V gene lost 4 bases and the J gene lost 7 bases, with 15 bases spanning the gap. This CDR3 region has 14 residues. The CDR3 loop reads CASSPGDSGNIQYF. Written as DNA, the CDR3 is TGCGCCAGCAGCCCGGGGGACTCGGGTAACATTCAGTACTTC.

This clone was found once. CDR3 bases: TGTGCCAGCAGCTTAGGGGGACAGGGCCGAGATACGCAGTATTTT. Its protein product is CASSLGGQGRDTQYF. The chain recombines TRBV11-2 with TRBJ2-3; 9 bases line up with TRBD1. The CDR3 has 15 residues. V shed 1 base and J 5 bases; nucleotides not matched to a gene: 4. Germline-derived CDR1 and CDR2 are SGHAT and FQNNGV.

The chain links TRBV5-5 to TRBJ1-5; D is unresolved. The V gene's germline CDR1 is SGHKS and CDR2 YYEKEE (reference sequence). V shed 7 bases and J shed 2 bases, with 13 bases lying between them. This CDR3 is built from 14 residues. CDR3 DNA sequence: TGTGCCAGCGGGGAGGTGCCGGGCAATCAGCCCCAGCATTTT. Amino acids: CASGEVPGNQPQHF.

This chain joins TRBV6-5 and TRBJ2-7, with D possibly being TRBD1 or TRBD2 (5 bases each). Germline V gives CDR1 MNHEY, CDR2 SVGAGI. Trimming cost V 8 bases and J 2 bases, with 13 bases left between them. CDR3 length equals 13 residues. CDR3 in amino acids: CASDSGGTYEQYV. The CDR3 DNA sequence: TGTGCCAGCGACAGCGGAGGCACCTACGAGCAGTACGTC.

The J gene is TRBJ2-1, the V gene TRBV29-1; TRBD2 matches at 9 bases. This CDR3 comprises 14 residues. Germline CDR1 reads SQVTM; CDR2 reads ANQGSEA. The ends lost 4 bases at V and 2 bases at J; junction bases unmatched: 3. The CDR3 sequence is CSVVRGGAYNEQFF. The CDR3, as DNA: TGCAGCGTTGTTCGCGGGGGGGCCTACAATGAGCAGTTCTTC.